One and the same sample provided the 17 T cell receptor beta chains below, sequenced in a study of PD-L1 blockade in urothelial cancer. The assay was immunoSEQ multiplex PCR, and TCRdb's table has in-frame clones only and misses some. The repertoire holds around 56,000 clones, with 85% to 90% as singletons. The sample consisted of PBMCs, taken around atezolizumab (anti-PD-L1) treatment. Receptors originate from a man over 45 with urothelial cancer.

The CDR3 DNA sequence: TGCGCCAGCAGCCTTCTTGGACTAGCGGGAGACCCCTACGAGCAGTACTTC. It specifies CASSLLGLAGDPYEQYF. This sequence joins TRBV4-1 and TRBJ2-7, with 13 bases that match TRBD2. This CDR3 is 17 amino acids long. The germline V gene has CDR1 MGHRA and CDR2 YSYEKL. After removal of 4 bases from V and 2 bases from J, the junction contained 8 bases not matched to a gene.

This clone was recorded a few times. The chain combines TRBV28 with TRBJ1-2; possibly TRBD1 for D (6 bases). V lost 4 bases and J 5 bases, leaving 8 bases between the germline ends. Germline loops: CDR1 MDHEN, CDR2 SYDVKM. This CDR3 is 12 amino acids long. As DNA, the CDR3 is TGTGCCAGCAGTTGGACAGAGTATGGCTACACCTTC. Its translation: CASSWTEYGYTF.

The V and J genes are TRBV18 and TRBJ1-1, with 8 bases fitting TRBD1. Trimming removed 3 bases from V and 3 bases from J; junction bases left unmatched: 0. This CDR3 is built from 13 residues. Germline assignment: CDR1 KGHSH and CDR2 LQKENI. The CDR3 spells CASSPTGDTEAFF. In DNA, the CDR3 is TGTGCCAGCTCACCGACAGGGGACACTGAAGCTTTCTTT.

The V gene is TRBV5-1, the J gene TRBJ2-1; tentative D call: TRBD2 (6 bases). The CDR3 consists of 16 residues. The germline V and J ends were trimmed by 7 bases and 0 bases, with 17 bases remaining between them. Germline V gene lookup returns CDR1 SGHRS and CDR2 YFSETQ. CDR3: CASRVDYLSSYNEQFF. The CDR3 nucleotides are TGCGCCAGCCGTGTGGACTATCTGAGCTCCTACAATGAGCAGTTCTTC. The full variable domain, completed using reference TRBV5-1 and TRBJ2-1, is KAGVTQTPRYLIKTRGQQVTLSCSPISGHRSVSWYQQTPGQGLQFLFEYFSETQRNKGNFPGRFSGRQFSNSRSEMNVSTLELGDSALYLCASRVDYLSSYNEQFFGPGTRLTVL.

This chain connects TRBV5-6 to TRBJ1-4, with TRBD1 matching over 9 bases. The junction had 4 bases not matched to a gene; V was cut back by 2 bases and J by 5 bases. Germline lookup yields CDR1 SGHDT and CDR2 YYEEEE. There are 15 residues in the CDR3. The DNA for the CDR3 is TGTGCCAGCAGCTTTACAGGGGGCGAGAATGAAAAACTGTTTTTT. The encoded protein is CASSFTGGENEKLFF.

This chain joins TRBV7-3 and TRBJ2-1; TRBD1 matches 7 bases. The CDR3 spans 14 residues. Germline V gene lookup returns CDR1 SGHTA and CDR2 FQGTGA. Trimming cost V 4 bases and J 8 bases; bases outside gene matches: 8. The CDR3 sequence: CASSSWDSSDEQFF. CDR3 DNA: TGTGCCAGCAGCTCCTGGGACAGCTCGGATGAGCAGTTCTTC. The full variable domain, rest sourced from reference TRBV7-3 and TRBJ2-1, is GAGVSQTPSNKVTEKGKYVELRCDPISGHTALYWYRQSLGQGPEFLIYFQGTGAADDSGLPNDRFFAVRPEGSVSTLKIQRTERGDSAVYLCASSSWDSSDEQFFGPGTRLTVL.

The chain joins TRBV6-1 to TRBJ2-7, with D uncertain. Deletions cut 2 bases from V and 4 bases from J, with 15 bases between. The CDR3 has 15 residues. CDR1 and CDR2 from the germline V gene are MNHNS and SASEGT. The CDR3, as DNA: TGTGCCAGCAGTGAATTTCCAGGAACTGGGTACGAGCAGTACTTC. Translated: CASSEFPGTGYEQYF.

The CDR3 DNA reads TGTGCCATCAGTGGACCGACAGGGGGCGTCAATGAGCAGTTCTTC. It encodes CAISGPTGGVNEQFF. V gene TRBV10-3 combines with J gene TRBJ2-1; 10 positions agree with TRBD1. CDR3 length equals 15 residues. Germline V gene sequence: CDR1 ENHRY, CDR2 SYGVKD. V trimming: 4 bases; J trimming: 6 bases; junction bases outside the gene matches: 6.

This chain uses TRBV28 with TRBJ2-4, with D tentatively TRBD2 (6 bases). Trimming cost V 8 bases and J 3 bases, with 8 bases left between them. The CDR3 extends over 12 amino acids. Per the germline V gene, CDR1 is MDHEN and CDR2 is SYDVKM. The CDR3 DNA reads as TGTGCCAGCGCGGAGGGCAAAAACATTCAGTACTTC. It yields the protein CASAEGKNIQYF. Full variable domain (outside the CDR3, taken from reference TRBV28 and TRBJ2-4): DVKVTQSSRYLVKRTGEKVFLECVQDMDHENMFWYRQDPGLGLRLIYFSYDVKMKEKGDIPEGYSVSREKKERFSLILESASTNQTSMYLCASAEGKNIQYFGAGTRLSVL.

The genes are TRBV6-5 and TRBJ1-1, with TRBD1 matching over 8 bases. J gave up 4 bases and V 3 bases, and 4 bases lay outside the gene matches. Germline V gene lookup returns CDR1 MNHEY and CDR2 SVGAGI. The CDR3 has 14 amino acids. The DNA for the CDR3 is TGTGCCAGCAGTTATTGGACAGGGACCACTGAAGCTTTCTTT. Its protein is CASSYWTGTTEAFF.

The genes are TRBV28 and TRBJ1-5, with TRBD1 matching over 11 bases. V lost 5 bases, J lost 6 bases, and 3 bases stayed unmatched. Germline-derived CDR1 and CDR2 are MDHEN and SYDVKM. The CDR3 is 14 residues long. The CDR3 DNA is TGTGCCAGCAGTGGGACAGGGGGGGGTCAGCCCCAGCATTTT. The encoded protein is CASSGTGGGQPQHF.

The chain employs TRBV5-4 and TRBJ1-3, with TRBD1 identical over 8 bases. The CDR3 length is 15 residues. Per germline, CDR1 SGHNT and CDR2 YYREEE (reference sequence). Germline trimming cut 3 bases from V and 2 bases from J; bases unmatched to any gene: 4. The CDR3 protein is CASSSTGDTGNTIYF. The CDR3 DNA reads TGTGCCAGCAGCTCGACAGGGGACACTGGAAACACCATATATTTT.

CDR3 nucleotides: TGTGCCAGTATGCAGGGGCGAGGTTATGGCTACACCTTC. It codes for CASMQGRGYGYTF. The chain links TRBV19 to TRBJ1-2, with D perhaps matching TRBD1 (6 bases). This CDR3 contains 13 residues. Germline V gene sequence: CDR1 LNHDA, CDR2 SQIVND (reference sequence). The V end lost 7 bases, the J end lost 5 bases, and 14 bases lay between the germline ends. Full variable domain (remainder filled in from reference TRBV19 and TRBJ1-2): DGGITQSPKYLFRKEGQNVTLSCEQNLNHDAMYWYRQDPGQGLRLIYYSQIVNDFQKGDIAEGYSVSREKKESFPLTVTSAQKNPTAFYLCASMQGRGYGYTFGSGTRLTVV.

The gene calls are TRBV7-2 and TRBJ2-1; 14 bases are a match to TRBD2. Per germline, CDR1 SGHTA and CDR2 FQGNSA. With 3 bases clipped from V and 11 bases from J, the junction kept 6 bases outside the gene matches. The CDR3 loop spans 15 amino acids. CDR3 in DNA: TGTGCCAGCAGCTTTGACGGGACTAGCGGGAGTCAGCAGTTCTTC. Protein: CASSFDGTSGSQQFF.

The J gene is TRBJ2-2, the V gene TRBV18; D is possibly TRBD1 (8 bases). Per germline, CDR1 KGHSH and CDR2 LQKENI. V lost 1 base and J lost 10, with 16 bases in between. CDR3 length: 15 amino acids. The DNA of the CDR3 is TGTGCCAGCTCACCACGACAGGGGAGGGAGATGGAGCTGTTTTTT. Protein: CASSPRQGREMELFF.

The chain joins TRBV11-2 to TRBJ2-3; TRBD2 is a possible D gene (5 bases). Between the trimmed V and J ends, which lost 2 bases and 0 bases, there was a span of 12 bases. Germline lookup yields CDR1 SGHAT and CDR2 FQNNGV. This CDR3 contains 16 residues. Here the CDR3 DNA reads TGTGCCAGCAGCTTATCCTTAGCGACTAGCACAGATACGCAGTATTTT. Translated, it gives CASSLSLATSTDTQYF.

This chain connects TRBV5-8 to TRBJ2-2; 10 bases line up with TRBD2. V dropped 0 bases and J dropped 2; count of bases not matched to a gene: 4. Germline CDR1 reads SGHTS; CDR2 reads YDEGEE. The CDR3 has 17 amino acids. DNA for the CDR3: TGTGCCAGCAGCTTGGAGAGCGGGAGGGGTAACACCGGGGAGCTGTTTTTT. This encodes CASSLESGRGNTGELFF.